This TCR beta chain stems from a study of blood T cells in healthy people across ages. Alongside a J-beta primer mix, a sample-barcoded 5' primer served in a second PCR lasting roughly 7 to 11 cycles. TCRdb processed the 5' RACE reads anew with MiXCR; each CDR3 protein has one entry. The sample lists 650,000 to 950,000 distinct CDR3 sequences, roughly 44% seen once, with approximately 19% in the top ten. General study findings and limits: Naive T cell percentage by flow cytometry tracked strongly with beta diversity.

The CDR3 loop spans 14 amino acids. Germline V CDR1 and CDR2: MDHEN, SYDVKM. Trimming took off 4 bases at V and 3 bases at J, with 10 bases between the two ends. This clonotype has a handful of counts. Its antigen remains unknown. Each sample gave at least 6.5 million isolated PBMCs. This sequence was found in a man in his 60s in good health. The gene calls are TRBV28 and TRBJ1-5; D gene uncertain. Sequencing input: blood. The CDR3 coding sequence is TGTGCCAGCAGTTACAGAAACCTCAATCAGCCCCAGCATTTT. Protein product: CASSYRNLNQPQHF.